The 13 T cell receptor beta chains below were found in one sample sequenced in a study of lymphopenia after photon versus proton radiotherapy. The protocol was immunoSEQ multiplex PCR, while the TCRdb copy is restricted to in-frame clones and leaves out a portion. This sample has around 28,000 clones, with approximately 85% found just once. This specimen was peripheral blood, taken from a patient treated with photon-based radiotherapy. The receptors derive from a man aged 45-65 years with gastric cancer.

V is TRBV19 and J is TRBJ2-7; D is unresolved. Trimming removed 3 bases at V and 3 bases at J, with 12 bases between. CDR1 LNHDA and CDR2 SQIVND come from the germline V gene (reference sequence). This CDR3 region has 14 residues. The CDR3 coding sequence is TGTGCCAGTAGTATGTATGCACGCAACTACGAGCAGTACTTC. It specifies CASSMYARNYEQYF.

The chain recombines TRBV10-3 with TRBJ1-1; D remains ambiguous. The CDR3 runs to 14 residues. CDR1 is ENHRY, CDR2 SYGVKD, per germline. The V gene lost 1 base and the J gene lost 0 bases, with 6 bases spanning the gap. CDR3 sequence (DNA): TGTGCCATCAGTGAGTGGGCTATGAACACTGAAGCTTTCTTT. It specifies CAISEWAMNTEAFF.

CDR3: CASSFPGNTEAFF. Here the CDR3 DNA reads TGTGCCAGCAGTTTTCCCGGTAACACTGAAGCTTTCTTT. The V call is TRBV27, the J call TRBJ1-1; D gene uncertain. Germline V gives CDR1 MNHEY, CDR2 SMNVEV (reference sequence). Trimming stripped 3 bases from V and 2 bases from J, with 7 bases between. This CDR3 spans 13 amino acids.

The V call is TRBV6-5, the J call TRBJ2-1, with D uncertain. Between the trimmed V and J ends, which lost 2 bases and 5 bases, there was a span of 7 bases. The CDR3 spans 13 residues. Germline loops: CDR1 MNHEY, CDR2 SVGAGI. In DNA form, the CDR3 reads TGTGCCAGCAGTTACGGGTCGCACAATGAGCAGTTCTTC. Translating gives CASSYGSHNEQFF.

The rearrangement links TRBV9 to TRBJ2-6; the D is unclear. The CDR3 runs 20 residues. V shed 2 bases and J shed 0 bases, with 21 bases lying between them. Looked up from germline, CDR1 is SGDLS and CDR2 is YYNGEE. Here the CDR3 DNA reads TGTGCCAGCAGCGTCAAGGATTTCGACACTCTCCGCTCTGGGGCCAACGTCCTGACTTTC. It yields the protein CASSVKDFDTLRSGANVLTF.

The chain links TRBV7-2 to TRBJ2-3; 9 bases line up with TRBD2. The germline CDR1 and CDR2 sequences are SGHTA and FQGNSA. There are 14 residues in the CDR3. Trimming took 5 bases from V and 6 from J; bases not matched to a gene: 6. Written as DNA, the CDR3 is TGTGCCAGCAGCCCTCGGCGGGGGGGCGATACGCAGTATTTT. Translating gives CASSPRRGGDTQYF.

The chain links TRBV11-2 to TRBJ1-2; weak D call: TRBD1 (6 bases). The V gene lost 6 bases and the J gene lost 5 bases, with 13 bases spanning the gap. This CDR3 comprises 13 residues. Germline V gene data show CDR1 as SGHAT and CDR2 as FQNNGV. CDR3 DNA: TGTGCCAGCAGTTTGGGAACAGGGTATGGCTACACCTTC. Its translation is CASSLGTGYGYTF. Full variable domain (missing parts from reference TRBV11-2 and TRBJ1-2): EAGVAQSPRYKIIEKRQSVAFWCNPISGHATLYWYQQILGQGPKLLIQFQNNGVVDDSQLPKDRFSAERLKGVDSTLKIQPAKLEDSAVYLCASSLGTGYGYTFGSGTRLTVV.

The chain links TRBV9 to TRBJ2-2; D remains ambiguous. Germline CDR1 SGDLS, CDR2 YYNGEE. The CDR3 is 14 residues long. Trimming left V 7 bases short and J 0 bases short, with 10 bases between. CDR3 in DNA: TGTGCCAGCGCCCTTGGGACGAACACCGGGGAGCTGTTTTTT. Translating gives CASALGTNTGELFF.

The gene calls are TRBV10-2 and TRBJ1-1; D gene ambiguous. Per the germline V gene, CDR1 is WSHSY and CDR2 is SAAADI. Trimming cost V 2 bases and J 1 base, with 5 bases left between them. This CDR3 is 13 amino acids long. CDR3 DNA sequence: TGCGCCAGCAGTGAGAAGGAGAACACTGAAGCTTTCTTT. Its protein is CASSEKENTEAFF.

V and J are TRBV29-1 and TRBJ1-2; D is unresolved. Trimming took 7 bases from V and 2 from J, leaving 14 bases between them. The CDR3 loop spans 13 amino acids. Germline V gene sequence: CDR1 SQVTM, CDR2 ANQGSEA. The CDR3 DNA reads TGCAGCGCCCGCCAAGGGTCGAACTATGGCTACACCTTC. Translation gives CSARQGSNYGYTF. Full variable domain (rest looked up from reference TRBV29-1 and TRBJ1-2): SAVISQKPSRDICQRGTSLTIQCQVDSQVTMMFWYRQQPGQSLTLIATANQGSEATYESGFVIDKFPISRPNLTFSTLTVSNMSPEDSSIYLCSARQGSNYGYTFGSGTRLTVV.

The chain uses TRBV10-2 and TRBJ1-4, with TRBD1 matching over 7 bases. The length of the CDR3 is 15 residues. V gave up 0 bases and J gave up 8 bases; unmatched junction bases: 6. Germline V CDR1 and CDR2: WSHSY, SAAADI. The CDR3: CASSESGGDAEKLFF. The CDR3, as DNA: TGCGCCAGCAGTGAGTCAGGGGGCGACGCAGAAAAACTGTTTTTT.

CDR3 sequence reads: CASRQNTEAFF. As DNA, the CDR3 is TGCGCCAGCAGACAGAACACTGAAGCTTTCTTT. This sequence joins TRBV5-1 and TRBJ1-1; D call uncertain. CDR3 length: 11 amino acids. The V and J ends lost 5 bases and 1 base respectively, with 3 bases between them. Germline V gives CDR1 SGHRS, CDR2 YFSETQ.

This clone has just a few counts. V and J are TRBV9 and TRBJ2-5; a possible D gene is TRBD2 (6 bases). CDR3 length equals 16 residues. The germline V gene has CDR1 SGDLS and CDR2 YYNGEE. V was clipped by 4 bases and J by 3 bases, with 19 bases between them. Here the CDR3 reads CASSPRAAGTEETQYF. CDR3 DNA: TGTGCCAGCAGCCCAAGAGCGGCGGGGACGGAAGAGACCCAGTACTTC.